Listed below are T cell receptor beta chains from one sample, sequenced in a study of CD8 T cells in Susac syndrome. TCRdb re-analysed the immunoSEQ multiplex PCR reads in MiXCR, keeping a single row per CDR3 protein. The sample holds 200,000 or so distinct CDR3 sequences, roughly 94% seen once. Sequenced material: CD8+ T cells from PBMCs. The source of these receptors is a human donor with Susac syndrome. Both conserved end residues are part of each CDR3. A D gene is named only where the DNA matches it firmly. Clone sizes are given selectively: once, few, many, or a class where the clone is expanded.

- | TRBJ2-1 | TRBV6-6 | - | TGTGCCAGCCTAAGTAGTTACTACAATGAGCAGTTCTTC | CASLSSYYNEQFF
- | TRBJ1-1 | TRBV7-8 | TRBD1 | TGTGCCAGCAGCTCAGACAGGGGGCGAATGAACACTGAAGCTTTCTTT | CASSSDRGRMNTEAFF
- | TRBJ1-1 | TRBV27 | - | TGTGCCAGCTTCAGGCCTGGAGTCGGAGCTTTCTTT | CASFRPGVGAFF
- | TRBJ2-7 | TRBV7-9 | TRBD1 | TGTGCCAGCAGCTCCCGGGACAGGGCACCCACTGCCTACGAGCAGTACTTC | CASSSRDRAPTAYEQYF
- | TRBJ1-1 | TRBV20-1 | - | TGCAGTGCTACCAGGGTCAGGGAAGCTTTCTTT | CSATRVREAFF
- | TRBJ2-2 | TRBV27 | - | TGTGCCAGCAGTTTGAGCGGGCATAACACCGGGGAGCTGTTTTTT | CASSLSGHNTGELFF
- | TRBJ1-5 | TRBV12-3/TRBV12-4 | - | TGTGCCAGCAGTTTATACGGCAGGGAAAGCAATCAGCCCCAGCATTTT | CASSLYGRESNQPQHF
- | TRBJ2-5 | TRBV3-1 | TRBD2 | TGTGCCAGCAGCCAAGCGTGGCCGGGACTAGCGGGAGGCCGGTACCAAGAGACCCAGTACTTC | CASSQAWPGLAGGRYQETQYF
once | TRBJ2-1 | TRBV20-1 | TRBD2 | TGCAGTGCTAGACGTGCCGCGGGAGTCACGAATGAGCAGTTCTTC | CSARRAAGVTNEQFF
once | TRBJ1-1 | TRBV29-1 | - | TGCAGCGTTAGGGGGTCAGGTCGAGTGGGCACTGAAGCTTTCTTT | CSVRGSGRVGTEAFF
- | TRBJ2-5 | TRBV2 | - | TGTGCCAGCAGTGAACCAGGAGTCTGGGAGACCCAGTACTTC | CASSEPGVWETQYF
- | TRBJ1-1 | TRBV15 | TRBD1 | TGTGCCACCAGTACTGGACAGGGGTGGACTGAAGCTTTCTTT | CATSTGQGWTEAFF
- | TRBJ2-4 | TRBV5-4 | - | TGTGCCAGCAGCTTGGGTGGGAATCTAGCCAAAAACATTCAGTACTTC | CASSLGGNLAKNIQYF
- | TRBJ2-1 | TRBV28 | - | TGTGCCAGCAGTTCTACTATGGACAATGAGCAGTTCTTC | CASSSTMDNEQFF